This passage covers 25 T cell receptor beta chains from one sample sequenced in a study of tumor-infiltrating lymphocytes in primary liver carcinoma. Each 20-30 mg portion of unsorted bulk tissue served as the source for co-extraction of RNA and DNA. A primer in the constant region served to generate TCR beta cDNA from 500 to 600 ng of total RNA. Each TCR beta library was derived from three nested multiplex PCR rounds that employed slightly modified ARM-PCR. Two initial PCR rounds of around 10 cycles each paired TRBV1-TRBV30 forward primers with a C-beta reverse primer. TCRdb re-derived calls from the multiplex PCR reads in MiXCR, one entry per CDR3 protein. The table shows roughly 100,000 distinct CDR3 sequences, with roughly 85% occurring only once. Sequencing input: liver tumor tissue from sampling region 3. Described subset: tumor region T3, left-lateral pole. The receptors derive from a man aged 35-49 years with primary liver carcinoma and hepatitis B virus infection.

Comments on this clonotype: The junction departs from germline at one end; a sequencing error may be responsible. This chain links TRBV11-1 with TRBJ2-3; D not resolved. The CDR3 contains 19 residues. Germline values: CDR1 SGHAT, CDR2 FQDESV (reference sequence). CDR3 loop: CVSSSVGSSVGALTDTQYF. The CDR3 DNA reads as TGTGTCAGCAGCTCTGTGGGAAGCTCTGTTGGAGCCCTCACAGATACGCAGTATTTT. The variable domain in full, with the rest retrieved from reference TRBV11-1 and TRBJ2-3, is EAEVAQSPRYKITEKSQAVAFWCDPISGHATLYWYRQILGQGPELLVQFQDESVVDDSQLPKDRFSAERLKGVDSTLKIQPAELGDSAMYLCVSSSVGSSVGALTDTQYFGPGTRLTVL.

J is TRBJ2-2 and V is TRBV14; either TRBD1 or TRBD2 may supply D (5 bases each). The germline V and J ends were trimmed by 7 bases and 6 bases, with 21 bases remaining between them. Per the germline V gene, CDR1 is SGHDN and CDR2 is FVKESK. CDR3 length: 16 amino acids. The CDR3: CASNKSGTPGAGELFF. The CDR3 DNA is TGTGCCAGCAACAAGTCCGGGACCCCGGGTGCCGGGGAGCTGTTTTTT.

As for this clonotype: A much larger clone lies one base from this, so it may be a read error. The J gene is TRBJ2-7, the V gene TRBV10-2; unclear D gene. The germline V gene encodes CDR1 WSHSY and CDR2 SAAADI. This CDR3 contains 14 residues. The CDR3 here is CASSADMRSYEQHF. CDR3 DNA: TGCGCCAGCAGCGCCGATATGCGCTCCTACGAGCAGCACTTC.

On this clonotype itself: One junction end disagrees with the germline gene, perhaps due to a read error. J is TRBJ1-5 and V is TRBV6-1; TRBD1 aligns across 10 bases. The J call may be in error: the DNA end matches TRBJ2-3 better. Germline V gene sequence: CDR1 MNHNS, CDR2 SASEGT. This CDR3 is 15 amino acids long. CDR3 in DNA: TGTGCCAGGAGTGATCCGGGACAGGGGAATCTGCCCCAGTATTTT. It specifies CARSDPGQGNLPQYF.

This clonotype was seen many times. One base away lies a much larger clone, so this may be a sequencing read error. The genes are TRBV6-5 and TRBJ2-1; the match to TRBD2 covers 14 bases. The CDR3 covers 17 residues. The V segment lost 2 bases and the J segment 7 bases; nucleotides outside the gene matches: 7. Germline V gene data show CDR1 as MNHEY and CDR2 as SVGAGI. CDR3 nucleotide sequence: TGTGCCAGCAGTTACCCCGGGACTAGCGGGAGAGGGAATGAGCAGTTCTTC. Its protein product is CASSYPGTSGRGNEQFF.

CDR3 loop: CASSIGGDRGISHSGANVLTF. CDR3 nucleotides: TGTGCCAGCAGCATCGGGGGAGACAGGGGCATTTCCCACTCTGGGGCCAACGTCCTGACTTTC. This chain uses TRBV11-2 with TRBJ2-6; 8 bases line up with TRBD1. Germline values: CDR1 SGHAT, CDR2 FQNNGV. V dropped 5 bases and J dropped 0; count of bases not matched to a gene: 18. The CDR3 totals 21 residues.

This clonotype was observed many times. This chain connects TRBV11-2 to TRBJ2-6; D unresolved. Between the trimmed V and J ends, which lost 5 bases and 0 bases, there was a span of 17 bases. The CDR3 spans 18 residues. CDR1 SGHAT and CDR2 FQNNGV come from the germline V gene. The CDR3 loop reads CASSSWVPNLSGANVLTF. CDR3 coding DNA: TGTGCCAGCAGCAGCTGGGTACCAAATCTCTCTGGGGCCAACGTCCTGACTTTC.

Comments on this clonotype: Possible read error: a much larger clone is one base away. The V gene is TRBV7-3, the J gene TRBJ2-1; D might be TRBD2 (5 bases). CDR1 and CDR2 from the germline V gene are SGHTA and FQGTGA. The length of the CDR3 is 14 residues. The CDR3 DNA reads as TGTGTCAGCAGCTTAGGTACTAGACTGGATGAGCAGTTCTTC. Its translation is CVSSLGTRLDEQFF.

The chain is built from TRBV6-5 and TRBJ2-5; D possibly corresponds to TRBD1 (5 bases). The CDR3 spans 15 residues. Germline CDR1 MNHEY, CDR2 SVGAGI. The CDR3, as DNA: TGTGACGGCAGTTACGGTACAGGTAGGGAAGAGACCCAGTACTTC. Protein: CDGSYGTGREETQYF.

The rearrangement joins TRBV11-2 to TRBJ2-3; perhaps D is TRBD1 or TRBD2 (5 bases each). V was pared by 11 bases and J by 2 bases, with 23 bases between. The CDR3 extends over 16 amino acids. Germline loops: CDR1 SGHAT, CDR2 FQNNGV. For the CDR3, the DNA is TGTGCCTGCAACCCGAGGACATGGGGAGACACAGATACGCAGTATTTT. It codes for CACNPRTWGDTDTQYF.

The chain recombines TRBV6-6 with TRBJ2-3, with TRBD2 identical over 7 bases. Germline CDR1 is MNHNY and CDR2 is SVGAGI (reference sequence). With 4 bases clipped from V and 5 bases from J, the junction kept 6 bases outside the gene matches. This CDR3 is built from 14 residues. The CDR3 region has the DNA TGTGCCAGCAGTTGGGGGGGAAGCGTAGATACGCAGTATTTT. Translation: CASSWGGSVDTQYF.

The rearrangement joins TRBV11-1 to TRBJ2-5, with D possibly being TRBD2 (6 bases). This CDR3 region has 15 residues. Trimming cost V 7 bases and J 4 bases, with 19 bases left between them. CDR1 is SGHAT and CDR2 is FQDESV in the germline V gene (reference sequence). Written as DNA, the CDR3 is TGTGCCAGCACCCTCGCAGGACTAACGGGAGAGACCCAGTACTTC. Encoded protein: CASTLAGLTGETQYF.

J is TRBJ2-7 and V is TRBV20-1; a weak D match, TRBD2 (5 bases). V gave up 6 bases and J gave up 3 bases, with 12 bases separating them. The length of the CDR3 is 12 residues. Per the germline V gene, CDR1 is DFQATT and CDR2 is SNEGSKA (reference sequence). CDR3 region: CSATNRGYEQYF. The CDR3 bases are TGCAGTGCCACTAACCGGGGCTACGAGCAGTACTTC.

This clonotype was recorded a few times. A much larger clone lies one base from this, so it may be a read error. A read error is likely, as this CDR3 ends without the conserved phenylalanine or tryptophan. The chain has TRBV12-3 or TRBV12-4 and TRBJ2-5, with D maybe TRBD1 (6 bases). V lost 4 bases and J 2 bases, leaving 11 bases between the germline ends. The CDR3 spans 14 residues. This CDR3 reads CASSSYREQETQYS. The CDR3 DNA reads TGTGCCAGCAGTTCCTACAGGGAACAAGAGACCCAGTACTCC.

To note about this clonotype: No conserved phenylalanine or tryptophan is present at the end of the CDR3, so a read error is the likely explanation. This chain uses TRBV7-9 with TRBJ2-1; 10 bases align to TRBD2. This CDR3 is built from 16 residues. CDR1 is SEHNR, CDR2 FQNEAQ, per germline (reference sequence). The V gene end was trimmed by 7 bases and the J gene end by 10 bases; junction bases not matched to a gene: 16. CDR3 nucleotide sequence: TGTGCCAGCACCCGAACTGAGGGACTAGCGAGAGACGAGCAGTTCTCC. Its translation is CASTRTEGLARDEQFS.

The chain uses TRBV10-2 and TRBJ2-7, with TRBD1 matching over 9 bases. CDR1 is WSHSY and CDR2 is SAAADI in the germline V gene. This CDR3 contains 14 residues. The DNA of the CDR3 is TGCGACTGCAGTCCCACAGGGGGCCGGGAAGAGCAGTACTTC. It specifies CDCSPTGGREEQYF.

The gene calls are TRBV29-1 and TRBJ2-2, with TRBD1 matching over 7 bases. There are 14 residues in the CDR3. Looked up from germline, CDR1 is SQVTM and CDR2 is ANQGSEA. CDR3 DNA: TGCAATGCCTCCCTTGGCACAGGGGCCGGGGAGCTGTTTTTT. Translating it yields CNASLGTGAGELFF.

This clonotype is classed as medium-sized (0.01 to 0.1%). The rearrangement links TRBV6-5 to TRBJ2-2; 14 nucleotides line up with TRBD2. V shed 6 bases, J shed 8 bases, and the junction held 14 bases outside the gene matches. The germline V gene has CDR1 MNHEY and CDR2 SVGAGI. This CDR3 has 18 residues. In nucleotides, the CDR3 is TGTGCCAGCAGATCGATCCTCGGGACTAGCGGGAGAGGTGGGGAGCTGTTTTTT. Residues: CASRSILGTSGRGGELFF.

Many counts were recorded for this clonotype. J is TRBJ1-2 and V is TRBV28; 10 bases agree with TRBD1. V lost 11 bases and J lost 2; bases outside the gene matches: 5. This CDR3 region has 13 residues. Germline assignment: CDR1 MDHEN and CDR2 SYDVKM. The CDR3 region is CASRTGGNYGYTF. The CDR3 coding sequence is TGTGCCTCCCGGACAGGGGGAAACTATGGCTACACCTTC.

Points on this clonotype: At one boundary the junction diverges from the germline segment, which might be a read error. The chain carries TRBV29-1 and TRBJ2-2; perhaps TRBD2 as D (7 bases). The CDR3 has 14 amino acids. CDR1 and CDR2 (germline): SQVTM, ANQGSEA. The DNA of the CDR3 is TGCAGCGTCCTCGGTCCGGGATCCACCGGGGGGCTGTTATTT. This encodes CSVLGPGSTGGLLF.

On this clonotype: A clone one base away is much larger, so this may be a read error. The gene calls are TRBV28 and TRBJ2-1; no clear D. CDR1 and CDR2 from the germline V gene are MDHEN and SYDVKM. CDR3 length: 14 amino acids. CDR3 DNA: TGTGCCAGAAGTTTATCCGGATCCACCAATGAGCAGTTCTTC. This codes for CARSLSGSTNEQFF.

Worth noting for this clonotype: A clone one base away is much larger, so this may be a read error. V usage is TRBV7-9 and J usage is TRBJ2-7; 7 positions agree with TRBD2. Per germline, CDR1 SEHNR and CDR2 FQNEAQ (reference sequence). The CDR3 is made up of 13 amino acids. The CDR3: CTSSRDYSYEQYF. As DNA, the CDR3 is TGTACCAGCAGCCGGGACTATTCCTACGAGCAGTACTTC.

This clonotype was observed many times. The J gene is TRBJ2-1, the V gene TRBV30; 10 positions agree with TRBD2. V shed 8 bases, J shed 4 bases, and the junction held 8 bases outside the gene matches. Germline-derived CDR1 and CDR2 are GTSNPN and SVGIG (reference sequence). The CDR3 length is 14 residues. CDR3 in amino acids: CARSAGGFYNEQFF. In DNA form, the CDR3 reads TGTGCCAGGTCAGCGGGAGGGTTTTACAATGAGCAGTTCTTC. The full variable domain, in which reference TRBV30 and TRBJ2-1 provide the parts outside the CDR3, is SQTIHQWPATLVQPVGSPLSLECTVEGTSNPNLYWYRQAAGRGLQLLFYSVGIGQISSEVPQNLSASRPQDRQFILSSKKLLLSDSGFYLCARSAGGFYNEQFFGPGTRLTVL.

This clonotype occurred a few times. The chain is built from TRBV11-2 and TRBJ1-2; D may be TRBD1 (6 bases). Germline loops: CDR1 SGHAT, CDR2 FQNNGV. CDR3 length: 13 amino acids. The CDR3 nucleotides read TGTGCGTGCAGCTCTGACCCAGGGGAAGGCTACACCTTC. It codes for CACSSDPGEGYTF.

For this clonotype: Here the CDR3 omits its conserved ending phenylalanine or tryptophan, so a read error is the likely source. The limits of the CDR3 on the DNA are not certain, so only TCRdb's listed CDR3 is given. The gene calls are TRBV6-1 and TRBJ2-3. A total of 11 residues make up the CDR3, ends included. Germline-derived CDR1 and CDR2 are MNHNS and SASEGT. CDR3 loop: CASSQTDTEYY.